This T cell receptor beta chain was recovered during a study of OX40 agonist ivuxolimab in advanced cancers. Study in general: Ivuxolimab, which patients received intravenously every 2 weeks, was dosed at 0.01 to 10 mg/kg. In three patients, partial responses were observed, one with hepatocellular carcinoma and two with cutaneous melanoma.

The assay was immunoSEQ multiplex PCR, and TCRdb's table has in-frame clones only and misses some. The sample yields about 26,000 clones, roughly 90% seen once. The CDR3 has 15 residues. Unmatched junction bases numbered 4, after V lost 0 bases and J lost 2 bases. Germline assignment: CDR1 MNHNS and CDR2 SASEGT. As regards this clone: Its target is unknown.

Findings and caveats of the study: Partly responding patients at 0.1-3.0 mg/kg showed some of the smallest clonal expansion. At 0.1 to 3.0 mg/kg and by week 6, clonal expansion occurred in CD4+ and CD8+ blood T cells.

The source was CD4+ or CD8+ T cells sorted from blood, collected in a trial of the OX40 agonist ivuxolimab. The source is an adult with an advanced solid tumor such as melanoma, head and neck, liver or kidney cancer. This chain uses TRBV6-1 with TRBJ2-7; TRBD1 matches at 7 bases. In DNA, the CDR3 is TGTGCCAGCAGTGAAGCAACAGGGGCCGCCTACGAGCAGTACTTC. Encoded protein: CASSEATGAAYEQYF.